Listed here are 5 T cell receptor beta chains from one sample, sequenced in a study of regulatory T cells in long-lasting Graves disease. Arm-PCR of CDR3 regions with iRepertoire HTBI primers generated TCR beta libraries. TCRdb recomputed calls from the multiplex PCR reads with MiXCR, one row per CDR3 protein. The profile shows a few hundred thousand distinct CDR3 sequences, 23% of them singletons. Time point specified: persistent/refractory GD, antithyroid drugs over 5 years with positive TRAb. The authors made the TCR library using RNA they extracted from PBMCs. Sequences were derived from peripheral blood mononuclear cells (PBMCs), sampled when the disease was refractory, from a patient treated with antithyroid drugs. The receptors shown here come from a female donor with Graves disease.

This chain connects TRBV3-1 to TRBJ2-7; 8 bases are shared with TRBD1. The CDR3 spans 15 residues. CDR1 is LGHDT, CDR2 YNNKEL, per germline (reference sequence). Unmatched junction bases numbered 9, after V lost 4 bases and J lost 4 bases. In DNA form, the CDR3 reads TGTGCCAGCAGCCGTATCCAGGGGGCTCAGTACGAGCAGTACTTC. It is translated as CASSRIQGAQYEQYF.

The genes are TRBV5-6 and TRBJ1-2; a possible D gene is TRBD1 (6 bases). The V end lost 2 bases, the J end lost 4 bases, and 15 bases lay between the germline ends. Germline CDR1 is SGHDT and CDR2 is YYEEEE. This CDR3 comprises 15 residues. Here the CDR3 reads CASSLVDRQAYGYTF. DNA for the CDR3: TGTGCCAGCAGCTTAGTGGACAGACAAGCCTATGGCTACACCTTC. The full variable domain, its missing parts supplied by reference TRBV5-6 and TRBJ1-2, is DAGVTQSPTHLIKTRGQQVTLRCSPKSGHDTVSWYQQALGQGPQFIFQYYEEEERQRGNFPDRFSGHQFPNYSSELNVNALLLGDSALYLCASSLVDRQAYGYTFGSGTRLTVV.

This clonotype was picked up a small number of times. The chain recombines TRBV29-1 with TRBJ1-6; no firm D call. The CDR3 totals 12 residues. Looked up from germline, CDR1 is SQVTM and CDR2 is ANQGSEA. The ends were cut back, 5 bases at V and 7 bases at J, with 9 bases in the middle. DNA of the CDR3: TGCAGCGTTTCAGAAAGGAATTCACCCCTCCACTTT. This encodes CSVSERNSPLHF.

This clonotype was recorded many times. The V and J genes are TRBV20-1 and TRBJ2-5; D is possibly TRBD1 (6 bases). The CDR3 runs to 17 residues. The germline V gene has CDR1 DFQATT and CDR2 SNEGSKA (reference sequence). V lost 2 bases and J lost 1, with 20 bases in between. The CDR3 DNA is TGCAGTGCTAGAAGATTTGCCGGACAGAGTCTCCAAGAGACCCAGTACTTC. This gives the protein CSARRFAGQSLQETQYF.

This clonotype was detected a few times. The genes are TRBV11-2 and TRBJ1-1, with 7 positions matching TRBD1. The germline CDR1 and CDR2 sequences are SGHAT and FQNNGV. The CDR3 runs to 15 residues. V gave up 3 bases and J gave up 0 bases; unmatched junction bases: 4. CDR3 in amino acids: CASSFWTGMNTEAFF. The CDR3, as DNA: TGTGCCAGCAGCTTTTGGACAGGAATGAACACTGAAGCTTTCTTT.